The next 22 T cell receptor beta chains were all read from a single sample in a study of sequential checkpoint blockade in melanoma. Libraries were prepared by immunoSEQ multiplex PCR; TCRdb keeps only in-frame clonotypes and omits some of them. The data contain roughly 11,000 clones, approximately 70% of them singletons. Treatment reported: randomized to nivolumab then ipilimumab (arm A) or the reverse (arm B). The material was CD8+ T cells sorted from blood (inferred from file names), obtained from a patient given nivolumab and ipilimumab in sequence. The origin of the receptors is a human donor with melanoma.

The chain uses TRBV27 and TRBJ2-7; 8 bases map to TRBD1. The junction had 7 bases not matched to a gene; V was cut back by 3 bases and J by 3 bases. The CDR3 covers 15 residues. Germline values: CDR1 MNHEY, CDR2 SMNVEV (reference sequence). The CDR3 spells CASSFSGGQGYEQYF. The DNA for the CDR3 is TGTGCCAGCAGTTTTAGTGGTGGACAGGGCTACGAGCAGTACTTC.

The CDR3 DNA sequence: TGTGCCAGCAGTTACCTTAATACGGTTGATGAAGCTTTCTTT. Protein sequence: CASSYLNTVDEAFF. V gene TRBV6-5 combines with J gene TRBJ1-1, with D hard to call. Between the trimmed V and J ends, which lost 2 bases and 7 bases, there was a span of 14 bases. Germline CDR1 reads MNHEY; CDR2 reads SVGAGI. The CDR3 loop spans 14 amino acids.

V usage is TRBV11-2 and J usage is TRBJ1-1; weak D call: TRBD1 (5 bases). Trimming removed 4 bases from V and 4 bases from J, with 13 bases in between. The CDR3 extends over 14 amino acids. Germline V CDR1 and CDR2: SGHAT, FQNNGV. The CDR3 DNA follows: TGTGCCAGCAGCTCCGGCGGGGGGTCCACTGAAGCTTTCTTT. This gives the protein CASSSGGGSTEAFF.

V usage is TRBV10-3 and J usage is TRBJ2-7, with TRBD1 matching 8 bases. Trimming took 1 base from V and 0 from J; bases not matched to a gene: 8. From germline, CDR1 is ENHRY and CDR2 SYGVKD. The CDR3 covers 17 residues. Here the CDR3 reads CAISELAGGRNSYEQYF. The CDR3 DNA reads TGTGCCATCAGTGAGTTGGCAGGGGGCAGGAACTCCTACGAGCAGTACTTC.

This clone was found once. CDR3 sequence (DNA): TGTGCCAGTAGTATAACGACGGTGGAGCAGCCCCAGCATTTT. Protein sequence: CASSITTVEQPQHF. V and J are TRBV19 and TRBJ1-5; unclear D gene. Per germline, CDR1 LNHDA and CDR2 SQIVND (reference sequence). CDR3 length: 14 residues. V lost 2 bases and J 7 bases, leaving 12 bases between the germline ends.

The chain uses TRBV7-9 and TRBJ2-7; D might be TRBD1 (6 bases). The CDR3 sequence is 15 residues long. V was clipped by 1 base and J by 0 bases, with 10 bases between them. Germline V gene data show CDR1 as SEHNR and CDR2 as FQNEAQ (reference sequence). CDR3: CASSLGTDPSYEQYF. For the CDR3, the DNA is TGTGCCAGCAGCTTAGGGACAGATCCCTCCTACGAGCAGTACTTC.

The chain combines TRBV5-8 with TRBJ1-3; 8 positions match TRBD1. With V trimmed by 4 bases and J by 0 bases, 3 bases remained unmatched. The germline V gene has CDR1 SGHTS and CDR2 YDEGEE. The CDR3 consists of 15 residues. CDR3 sequence: CASSPDRVSGNTIYF. CDR3 DNA: TGTGCCAGCAGCCCGGACAGGGTCTCTGGAAACACCATATATTTT.

This clone was observed once. The V and J genes are TRBV5-1 and TRBJ2-2, with 8 bases identical to TRBD1. Germline V gene data show CDR1 as SGHRS and CDR2 as YFSETQ. CDR3 length: 14 residues. The V gene end was trimmed by 10 bases and the J gene end by 6 bases; junction bases not matched to a gene: 11. CDR3 nucleotides: TGCGCCGGAGACAGGGACAGGTGGGCCGGGGAGCTGTTTTTT. It encodes CAGDRDRWAGELFF.

The V and J genes are TRBV27 and TRBJ2-1, with D hard to call. The germline V and J ends were trimmed by 5 bases and 15 bases, with 17 bases remaining between them. The germline V gene has CDR1 MNHEY and CDR2 SMNVEV (reference sequence). CDR3 length equals 12 residues. Here the CDR3 DNA reads TGTGCCAGCAGTGCCGCGACAAGTTTGCCGTTCTTC. Its translation: CASSAATSLPFF.

The chain joins TRBV7-9 to TRBJ2-5; 10 nucleotides agree with TRBD2. V lost 3 bases to trimming and J lost 4 bases; unmatched junction nucleotides: 8. The CDR3 totals 16 residues. The germline V gene has CDR1 SEHNR and CDR2 FQNEAQ (reference sequence). CDR3 region: CASSLGGLAGAETQYF. DNA for the CDR3: TGTGCCAGCAGCTTGGGGGGGCTAGCGGGAGCAGAGACCCAGTACTTC. The variable domain in full, with the rest retrieved from reference TRBV7-9 and TRBJ2-5, is DTGVSQNPRHKITKRGQNVTFRCDPISEHNRLYWYRQTLGQGPEFLTYFQNEAQLEKSRLLSDRFSAERPKGSFSTLEIQRTEQGDSAMYLCASSLGGLAGAETQYFGPGTRLLVL.

In its sample, this clone was seen a few times. The rearrangement links TRBV13 to TRBJ1-2; perhaps TRBD1 as D (5 bases). CDR1 is PRHDT and CDR2 is FYEKMQ in the germline V gene (reference sequence). The V gene lost 7 bases and the J gene lost 6 bases, with 18 bases spanning the gap. CDR3 length equals 14 residues. CDR3 sequence (DNA): TGTGCCAGCACCACCCTGGCAGGGTTTAATGGCTACACCTTC. It translates to CASTTLAGFNGYTF.

The CDR3 region is CASSEVPQGANEQYF. The CDR3, as DNA: TGTGCCAGCAGTGAAGTGCCCCAGGGGGCCAACGAGCAGTACTTC. The V call is TRBV2, the J call TRBJ2-7, with 8 bases identical to TRBD1. CDR1 is SNHLY and CDR2 is FYNNEI in the germline V gene. V lost 1 base to trimming and J lost 5 bases; unmatched junction nucleotides: 7. The CDR3 is 15 residues long.

The chain recombines TRBV5-1 with TRBJ2-7; maybe TRBD2 (5 bases). The CDR3 covers 15 residues. With 0 bases removed from V and 5 bases from J, the gap between germline ends came to 15 bases. Germline CDR1 and CDR2: SGHRS and YFSETQ. The CDR3 coding sequence is TGCGCCAGCAGCTTGGGGCTCCTAGCACGCCACGAGCAGTACTTC. Translated, it gives CASSLGLLARHEQYF.

The chain recombines TRBV6-4 with TRBJ2-3; the match to TRBD2 covers 8 bases. Germline V lookup: CDR1 MRHNA, CDR2 SNTAGT. CDR3 length: 14 residues. V lost 3 bases to trimming and J lost 2 bases; unmatched junction nucleotides: 1. CDR3 region: CASSERGATDTQYF. The DNA of the CDR3 is TGTGCCAGCAGTGAGCGGGGGGCCACAGATACGCAGTATTTT.

The chain employs TRBV2 and TRBJ1-4; D perhaps matches TRBD1 (6 bases). Germline assignment: CDR1 SNHLY and CDR2 FYNNEI. Trimming left V 7 bases short and J 10 bases short, with 19 bases between. The CDR3 contains 14 residues. The CDR3 here is CASTPRDTTRKLFF. As DNA, the CDR3 is TGTGCCAGCACCCCCCGGGACACTACCCGAAAACTGTTTTTT.

The V call is TRBV7-9, the J call TRBJ2-7; 8 bases fit TRBD2. The CDR3 is made up of 15 amino acids. From germline, CDR1 is SEHNR and CDR2 FQNEAQ (reference sequence). The ends lost 6 bases at V and 3 bases at J; junction bases unmatched: 10. For the CDR3, the DNA is TGTGCCAGCAGACCAAGCGGGGGTCCCTTCTACGAGCAGTACTTC. Translating it yields CASRPSGGPFYEQYF.

This clone was counted only a few times. The gene calls are TRBV27 and TRBJ2-5; 11 nucleotides agree with TRBD2. The CDR3 has 17 amino acids. Trimming took 3 bases from V and 1 from J; bases not matched to a gene: 7. CDR1 MNHEY and CDR2 SMNVEV come from the germline V gene (reference sequence). The CDR3, as DNA: TGTGCCAGCAGTTTTCCGATTAGCGGGGGGGGCCAAGAGACCCAGTACTTC. Translated, it gives CASSFPISGGGQETQYF.

The chain uses TRBV5-6 and TRBJ2-5, with 11 positions matching TRBD1. Germline trimming cut 4 bases from V and 3 bases from J; bases unmatched to any gene: 5. The length of the CDR3 is 15 residues. Germline lookup yields CDR1 SGHDT and CDR2 YYEEEE. CDR3 nucleotide sequence: TGTGCCAGCAGCCAGACGGGACAGGGGGAAGAGACCCAGTACTTC. This encodes CASSQTGQGEETQYF.

This clone was seen a few times. The chain carries TRBV6-5 and TRBJ2-7; perhaps TRBD2 as D (6 bases). V lost 0 bases to trimming and J lost 4 bases, with 13 bases between them. The CDR3 length is 15 residues. Germline V gene data show CDR1 as MNHEY and CDR2 as SVGAGI. The CDR3: CASSYSVAGFYEQYF. CDR3 nucleotide sequence: TGTGCCAGCAGTTACTCCGTGGCGGGATTTTACGAGCAGTACTTC.

The chain recombines TRBV27 with TRBJ1-6, with D unresolved. This CDR3 contains 13 residues. V lost 3 bases, J lost 9 bases, and 9 bases lay in between. Germline V gene lookup returns CDR1 MNHEY and CDR2 SMNVEV (reference sequence). CDR3 bases: TGTGCCAGCAGTTTTTCGGGGTCTTCACCCCTCCACTTT. Translation: CASSFSGSSPLHF.

The chain couples TRBV6-5 to TRBJ2-7, with a tentative D call TRBD2 (7 bases). The CDR3 has 15 amino acids. Germline CDR1 reads MNHEY; CDR2 reads SVGAGI. Trimming pared 0 bases from V and 5 bases from J, leaving 14 bases between. Here the CDR3 reads CASSYSRGGENEQYF. The CDR3 region has the DNA TGTGCCAGCAGTTACTCAAGAGGGGGGGAAAACGAGCAGTACTTC.

In DNA, the CDR3 is TGTGCCAGCAGTCAACCCCGGGACAGCTACGAGCAGTACTTC. Its translation is CASSQPRDSYEQYF. The V call is TRBV28, the J call TRBJ2-7, with 7 bases lining up with TRBD1. J gave up 3 bases and V 5 bases, and 7 bases lay outside the gene matches. The CDR3 extends over 14 amino acids. Germline CDR1 MDHEN, CDR2 SYDVKM.